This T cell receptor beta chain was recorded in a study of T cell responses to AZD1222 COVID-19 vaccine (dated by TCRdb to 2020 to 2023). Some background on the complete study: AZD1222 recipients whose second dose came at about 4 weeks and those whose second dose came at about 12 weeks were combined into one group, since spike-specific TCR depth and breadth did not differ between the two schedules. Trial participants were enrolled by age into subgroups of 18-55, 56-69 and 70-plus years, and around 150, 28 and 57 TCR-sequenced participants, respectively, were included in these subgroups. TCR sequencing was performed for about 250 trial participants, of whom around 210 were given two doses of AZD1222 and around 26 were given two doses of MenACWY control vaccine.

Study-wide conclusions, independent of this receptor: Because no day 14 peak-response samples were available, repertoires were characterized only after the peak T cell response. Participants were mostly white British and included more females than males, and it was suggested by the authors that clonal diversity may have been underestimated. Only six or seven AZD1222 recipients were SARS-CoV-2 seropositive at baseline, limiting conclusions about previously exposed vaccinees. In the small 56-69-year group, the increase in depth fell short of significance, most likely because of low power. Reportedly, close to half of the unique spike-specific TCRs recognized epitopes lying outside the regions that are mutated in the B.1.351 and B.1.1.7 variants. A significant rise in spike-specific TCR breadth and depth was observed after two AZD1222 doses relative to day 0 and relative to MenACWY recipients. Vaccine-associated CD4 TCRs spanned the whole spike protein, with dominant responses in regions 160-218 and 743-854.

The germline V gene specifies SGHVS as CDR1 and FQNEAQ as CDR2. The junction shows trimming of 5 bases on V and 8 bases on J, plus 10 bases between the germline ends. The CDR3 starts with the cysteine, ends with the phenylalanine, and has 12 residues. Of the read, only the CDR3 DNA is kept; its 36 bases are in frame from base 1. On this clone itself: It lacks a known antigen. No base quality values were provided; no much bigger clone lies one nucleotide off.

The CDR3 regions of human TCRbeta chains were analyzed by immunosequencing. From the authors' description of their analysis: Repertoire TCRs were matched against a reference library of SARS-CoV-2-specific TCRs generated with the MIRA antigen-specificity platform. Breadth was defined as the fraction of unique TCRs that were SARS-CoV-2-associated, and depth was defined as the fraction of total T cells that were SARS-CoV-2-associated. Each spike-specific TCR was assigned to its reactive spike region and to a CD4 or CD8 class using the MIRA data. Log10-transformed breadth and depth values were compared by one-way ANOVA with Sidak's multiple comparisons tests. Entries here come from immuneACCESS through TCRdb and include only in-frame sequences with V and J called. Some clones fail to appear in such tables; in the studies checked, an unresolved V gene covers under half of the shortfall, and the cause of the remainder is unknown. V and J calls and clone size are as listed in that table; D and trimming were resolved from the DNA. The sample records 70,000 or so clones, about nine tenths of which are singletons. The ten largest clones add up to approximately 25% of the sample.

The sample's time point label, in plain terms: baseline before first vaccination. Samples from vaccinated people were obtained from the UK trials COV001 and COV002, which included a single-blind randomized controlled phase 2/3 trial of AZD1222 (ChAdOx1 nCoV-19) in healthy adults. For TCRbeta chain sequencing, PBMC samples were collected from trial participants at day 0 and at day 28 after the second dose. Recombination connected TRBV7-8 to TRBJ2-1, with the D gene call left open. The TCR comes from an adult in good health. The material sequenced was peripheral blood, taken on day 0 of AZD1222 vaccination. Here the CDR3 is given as CASSLVSYEQFF. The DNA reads TGTGCCAGCAGCCTCGTGAGCTATGAGCAGTTCTTC. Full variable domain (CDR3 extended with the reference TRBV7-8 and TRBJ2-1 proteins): GAGVSQSPRYKVAKRGQDVALRCDPISGHVSLFWYQQALGQGPEFLTYFQNEAQLDKSGLPSDRFFAERPEGSVSTLKIQRTQQEDSAVYLCASSLVSYEQFFGPGTRLTVL.